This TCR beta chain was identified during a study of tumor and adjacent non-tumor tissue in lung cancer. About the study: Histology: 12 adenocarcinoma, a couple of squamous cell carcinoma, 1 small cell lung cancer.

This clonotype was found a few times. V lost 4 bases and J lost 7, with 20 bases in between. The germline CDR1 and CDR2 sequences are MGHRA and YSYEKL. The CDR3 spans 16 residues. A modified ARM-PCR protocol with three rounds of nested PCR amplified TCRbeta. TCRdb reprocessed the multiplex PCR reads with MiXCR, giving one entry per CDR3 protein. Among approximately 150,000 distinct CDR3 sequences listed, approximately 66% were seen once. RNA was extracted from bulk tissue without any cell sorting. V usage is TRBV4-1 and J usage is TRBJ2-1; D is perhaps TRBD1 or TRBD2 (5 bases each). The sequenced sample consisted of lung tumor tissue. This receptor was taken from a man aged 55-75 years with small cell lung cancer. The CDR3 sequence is CASSPAWGGSGNEQFF. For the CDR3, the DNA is TGCGCCAGCAGCCCCGCCTGGGGCGGGTCGGGAAATGAGCAGTTCTTC.